The 11 T cell receptor beta chains in this list originate from one sample, sequenced in a study of cytomegalovirus exposure and HLA in healthy donors. 13 Jbeta primers and 60 Vbeta primers were used for the PCR. Repertoires were generated with immunoSEQ multiplex PCR, while TCRdb's copy carries only in-frame clones and drops some. This sample carries some 170,000 clones, around three quarters of them seen once, and the ten largest clones take 3.7%. The sequenced sample was PBMCs. The receptors were sampled from a man aged 25-45 years in good health and CMV-seropositive.

The chain has TRBV30 and TRBJ2-2, with 12 bases that match TRBD2. Germline values: CDR1 GTSNPN, CDR2 SVGIG (reference sequence). The CDR3 totals 15 residues. The V gene end was trimmed by 2 bases and the J gene end by 6 bases; junction bases not matched to a gene: 4. The CDR3, as DNA: TGTGCCTGGAGTAGGCTAGCGGGGGGGCCCGGGGAGCTGTTTTTT. Translating gives CAWSRLAGGPGELFF. The full variable domain, in which reference TRBV30 and TRBJ2-2 provide the parts outside the CDR3, is SQTIHQWPATLVQPVGSPLSLECTVEGTSNPNLYWYRQAAGRGLQLLFYSVGIGQISSEVPQNLSASRPQDRQFILSSKKLLLSDSGFYLCAWSRLAGGPGELFFGEGSRLTVL.

The rearrangement uses TRBV2 and TRBJ1-1; D call uncertain. Germline V gives CDR1 SNHLY, CDR2 FYNNEI. Trimming took 5 bases from V and 0 from J, leaving 7 bases between them. The CDR3 consists of 13 residues. The CDR3 spells CASSYNLNTEAFF. CDR3 DNA: TGTGCCAGCAGTTACAATCTGAACACTGAAGCTTTCTTT.

The chain joins TRBV15 to TRBJ1-1, with 9 positions matching TRBD1. Germline lookup yields CDR1 LNHNV and CDR2 YYDKDF (reference sequence). The CDR3 has 14 amino acids. V was pared by 6 bases and J by 4 bases, with 6 bases of the junction left unmatched. The CDR3 DNA is TGTGCCACCAGAGAGACAGGGGGTATCACTGAAGCTTTCTTT. Its translation is CATRETGGITEAFF.

The CDR3 loop reads CASSLTATGVGANVLTF. The CDR3 DNA sequence: TGTGCCAGCAGCTTAACGGCGACAGGGGTTGGGGCCAACGTCCTGACTTTC. This rearrangement joins TRBV7-9 to TRBJ2-6; 8 bases map to TRBD1. After removal of 2 bases from V and 3 bases from J, the junction contained 6 bases not matched to a gene. Germline V gives CDR1 SEHNR, CDR2 FQNEAQ (reference sequence). CDR3 length equals 17 residues. The full variable domain, in which reference TRBV7-9 and TRBJ2-6 provide the parts outside the CDR3, is DTGVSQNPRHKITKRGQNVTFRCDPISEHNRLYWYRQTLGQGPEFLTYFQNEAQLEKSRLLSDRFSAERPKGSFSTLEIQRTEQGDSAMYLCASSLTATGVGANVLTFGAGSRLTVL.

This rearrangement joins TRBV9 to TRBJ1-2; TRBD1 aligns across 7 bases. J was trimmed by 4 bases and V by 4 bases; bases with no gene match: 10. CDR1 is SGDLS and CDR2 is YYNGEE in the germline V gene. The length of the CDR3 is 15 residues. CDR3 amino acids: CASSTRTGTAYGYTF. The CDR3 region has the DNA TGTGCCAGCAGCACACGAACCGGGACAGCCTATGGCTACACCTTC.

The chain links TRBV29-1 to TRBJ2-7, with 7 nucleotides matching TRBD2. Trimming at V came to 3 bases and at J to 4 bases, leaving 6 bases not matched to a gene. Germline-derived CDR1 and CDR2 are SQVTM and ANQGSEA. This CDR3 has 13 residues. The CDR3 DNA follows: TGCAGCGTTGATCTGGGGGGGGTGTACGAGCAGTACTTC. Its protein product is CSVDLGGVYEQYF.

V and J are TRBV7-3 and TRBJ2-2, with D perhaps TRBD1 (5 bases). CDR1 SGHTA and CDR2 FQGTGA come from the germline V gene. CDR3 size: 13 residues. Deletions cut 6 bases from V and 7 bases from J, with 12 bases between. CDR3 loop: CASRSQGFGELFF. The CDR3 DNA sequence: TGTGCCAGCAGGTCCCAGGGATTCGGGGAGCTGTTTTTT.

The chain carries TRBV9 and TRBJ1-2; the match to TRBD1 covers 7 bases. Germline CDR1 SGDLS, CDR2 YYNGEE. The length of the CDR3 is 14 residues. The V gene end was trimmed by 4 bases and the J gene end by 4 bases; junction bases not matched to a gene: 7. The CDR3 DNA reads as TGTGCCAGCAGCCTATTTCAGGGGGGCTATGGCTACACCTTC. Its protein is CASSLFQGGYGYTF.

The V gene is TRBV28, the J gene TRBJ2-7, with D tentatively TRBD2 (6 bases). V lost 7 bases and J lost 7, with 20 bases in between. This CDR3 has 14 residues. The germline V gene encodes CDR1 MDHEN and CDR2 SYDVKM. The CDR3 coding sequence is TGTGCCAGCACCCAAGGGACCCAACGGGGGGAGCAGTACTTC. Translation gives CASTQGTQRGEQYF.

This chain connects TRBV11-2 to TRBJ2-5; D may be TRBD1 (5 bases). The CDR3 runs to 17 residues. Germline lookup yields CDR1 SGHAT and CDR2 FQNNGV. The ends were cut back, 4 bases at V and 1 base at J, with 19 bases in the middle. CDR3 DNA sequence: TGTGCCAGCAGCTCCTATCCTCATCGACAGCTCCAAGAGACCCAGTACTTC. Its translation is CASSSYPHRQLQETQYF.

J is TRBJ2-7 and V is TRBV11-2, with D maybe TRBD2 (6 bases). CDR1 SGHAT and CDR2 FQNNGV come from the germline V gene. The V and J ends lost 0 bases and 3 bases respectively, with 12 bases between them. The CDR3 sequence is 15 residues long. As DNA, the CDR3 is TGTGCCAGCAGCTTAGAGGCTAGCGTAGACTACGAGCAGTACTTC. As protein: CASSLEASVDYEQYF.